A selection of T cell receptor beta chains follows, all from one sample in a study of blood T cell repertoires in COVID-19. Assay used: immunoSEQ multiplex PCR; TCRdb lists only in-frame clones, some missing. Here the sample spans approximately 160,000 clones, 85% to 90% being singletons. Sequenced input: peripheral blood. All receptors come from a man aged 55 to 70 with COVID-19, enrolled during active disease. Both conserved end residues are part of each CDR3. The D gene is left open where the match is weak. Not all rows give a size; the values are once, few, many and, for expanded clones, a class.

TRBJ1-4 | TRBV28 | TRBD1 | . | TGTGCCAGCACCCCCACAGGGACAGCAAATGAAAAACTGTTTTTT | CASTPTGTANEKLFF
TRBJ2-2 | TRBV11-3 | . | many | TGTGCCAGCAGCTCCCCCCGGTCCGGGGAGCTGTTTTTT | CASSSPRSGELFF
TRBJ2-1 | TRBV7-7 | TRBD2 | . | TGTGCTAGCAGCCCAGGACTAGCGGGAGGAGATGAGCAGTTCTTC | CASSPGLAGGDEQFF
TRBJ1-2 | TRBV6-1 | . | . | TGTGCCAGCAGTGAAGGGCAAGGGGAGGACGGCTACACCTTC | CASSEGQGEDGYTF
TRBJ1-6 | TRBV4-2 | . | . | TGTGCCAGCAGCCAAGAGCGGCAGGGTCCTTCTTCACCCCTCCACTTT | CASSQERQGPSSPLHF
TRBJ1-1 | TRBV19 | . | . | TGTGCCAGTAGGGAACAGGGCGGGTCCACTGAAGCTTTCTTT | CASREQGGSTEAFF
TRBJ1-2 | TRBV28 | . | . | TGTGCCAGCACCCCCCAGGGTAGGGGCTACACCTTC | CASTPQGRGYTF
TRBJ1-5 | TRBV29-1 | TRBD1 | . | TGCAGCGTATGGACAGGGGGCCGCCAGCCCCAGCATTTT | CSVWTGGRQPQHF
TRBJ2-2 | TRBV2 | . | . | TGTGCCAGCAGTGGGCGGACAGTTAACACCGGGGAGCTGTTTTTT | CASSGRTVNTGELFF
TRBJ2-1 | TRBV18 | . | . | TGTGCCAGCTCAAACAGGGACCAAGGGAGCAATGAGCAGTTCTTC | CASSNRDQGSNEQFF
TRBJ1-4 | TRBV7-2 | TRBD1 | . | TGTGCCAGCAGCCGCGGACAGGGGAATGAAAAACTGTTTTTT | CASSRGQGNEKLFF
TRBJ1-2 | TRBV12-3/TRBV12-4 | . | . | TGTGCCAGCAGACCCGGGGGGCCGGGGGGCTACACCTTC | CASRPGGPGGYTF
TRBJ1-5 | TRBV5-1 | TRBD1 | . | TGCGCCAGCAGCTTGGGCGGGACAGGCAATCAGCCCCAGCATTTT | CASSLGGTGNQPQHF
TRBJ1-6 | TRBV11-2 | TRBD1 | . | TGTGCCAGCAGCTTAACCGGGACAGGGGTCTCACCCCTCCACTTT | CASSLTGTGVSPLHF